This T cell receptor (beta chain) was identified during a study of cytomegalovirus exposure and HLA in healthy donors. Findings and caveats of the study: Later genetic work tied a missense DCLRE1C variant to beta-chain V and J trimming. Later on, analysis showed that most CMV-associated TCR beta chains appeared to be HLA-restricted. In a later analysis, donors in an Asian-associated ancestry cluster reportedly had fewer N-insertions in productive TCRs than the cohort mean.

In the PCR, 60 Vbeta and 13 Jbeta primers were used. The repertoire was sequenced with immunoSEQ multiplex PCR; TCRdb's copy has only in-frame clones and lacks some. The sample carries approximately 140,000 clones, approximately 79% recorded once. Concerning this clone: No antigen is known for it.

Sequences were obtained from PBMCs. This TCR was recovered from a woman aged 40-49 years in good health and CMV-seropositive.

The CDR3 DNA is TGTGCCAGTAGTATTCAGGGGGCTGAAAAACTGTTTTTT. Encoded protein: CASSIQGAEKLFF. V usage is TRBV19 and J usage is TRBJ1-4; 8 positions agree with TRBD1. Germline lookup yields CDR1 LNHDA and CDR2 SQIVND (reference sequence). The CDR3 length is 13 residues. V lost 3 bases to trimming and J lost 7 bases; unmatched junction nucleotides: 1.